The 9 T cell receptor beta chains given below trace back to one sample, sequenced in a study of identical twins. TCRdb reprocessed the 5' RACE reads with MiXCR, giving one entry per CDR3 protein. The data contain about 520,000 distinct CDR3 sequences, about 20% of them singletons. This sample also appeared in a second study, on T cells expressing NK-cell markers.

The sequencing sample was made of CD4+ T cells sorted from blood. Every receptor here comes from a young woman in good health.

The CDR3 DNA reads TGCAGTGCCTCAAGGGACGGGGCCTCTGGAAACACCATATATTTT. Translated: CSASRDGASGNTIYF. The chain employs TRBV20-1 and TRBJ1-3, with a tentative D call TRBD1 (5 bases). This CDR3 comprises 15 residues. Trimming removed 6 bases from V and 0 bases from J, with 15 bases in between. Germline CDR1 and CDR2: DFQATT and SNEGSKA (reference sequence).

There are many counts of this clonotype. The CDR3 region has the DNA TGCGCCAGCAGTTTCACAGGGACAAACTATGGCTACACCTTC. Protein product: CASSFTGTNYGYTF. The chain links TRBV5-1 to TRBJ1-2; D might be TRBD1 (6 bases). The V end was cut by 5 bases, the J end by 2 bases, with 13 bases between. The CDR3 length is 14 residues. Germline CDR1 and CDR2: SGHRS and YFSETQ.

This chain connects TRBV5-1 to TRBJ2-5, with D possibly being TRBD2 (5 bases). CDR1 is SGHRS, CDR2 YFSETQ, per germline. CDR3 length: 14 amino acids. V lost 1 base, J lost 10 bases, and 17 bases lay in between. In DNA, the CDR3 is TGCGCCAGCAGCTTGAAGACCCGCGGGTTGGACCAGTACTTC. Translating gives CASSLKTRGLDQYF.

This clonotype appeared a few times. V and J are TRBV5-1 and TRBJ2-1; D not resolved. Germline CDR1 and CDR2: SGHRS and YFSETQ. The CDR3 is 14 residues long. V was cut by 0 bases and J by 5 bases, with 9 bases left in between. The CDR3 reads CASSLGSVDNEQFF. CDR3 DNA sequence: TGCGCCAGCAGCTTGGGGAGCGTGGACAATGAGCAGTTCTTC.

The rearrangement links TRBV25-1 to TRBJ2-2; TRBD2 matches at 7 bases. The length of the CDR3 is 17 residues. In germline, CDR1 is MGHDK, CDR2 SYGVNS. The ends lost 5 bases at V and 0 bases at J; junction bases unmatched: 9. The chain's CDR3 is CASSRKRGGANTGELFF. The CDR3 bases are TGTGCCAGCAGTCGAAAAAGGGGAGGGGCGAACACCGGGGAGCTGTTTTTT.

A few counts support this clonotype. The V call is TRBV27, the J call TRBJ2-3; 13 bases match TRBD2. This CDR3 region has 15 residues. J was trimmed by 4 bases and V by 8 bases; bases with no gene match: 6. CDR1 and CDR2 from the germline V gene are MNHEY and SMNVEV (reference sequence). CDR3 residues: CASWTSGSRPDTQYF. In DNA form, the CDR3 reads TGTGCCAGCTGGACTAGCGGGAGCCGGCCAGATACGCAGTATTTT.

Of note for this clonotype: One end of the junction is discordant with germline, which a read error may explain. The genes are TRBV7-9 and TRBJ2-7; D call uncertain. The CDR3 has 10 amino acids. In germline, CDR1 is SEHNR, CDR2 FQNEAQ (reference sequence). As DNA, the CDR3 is TGTGCCAGCAGCTTATCGGGCTCTCACTTC. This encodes CASSLSGSHF.

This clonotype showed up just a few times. The CDR3 region has the DNA TGTGCCAGCAGCTTCGGGGTAGCCAAAAACATTCAGTACTTC. Translation gives CASSFGVAKNIQYF. This rearrangement joins TRBV3-1 to TRBJ2-4; D possibly corresponds to TRBD2 (5 bases). Trimming left V 5 bases short and J 0 bases short, with 8 bases between. Germline lookup yields CDR1 LGHDT and CDR2 YNNKEL (reference sequence). The CDR3 extends over 14 amino acids.

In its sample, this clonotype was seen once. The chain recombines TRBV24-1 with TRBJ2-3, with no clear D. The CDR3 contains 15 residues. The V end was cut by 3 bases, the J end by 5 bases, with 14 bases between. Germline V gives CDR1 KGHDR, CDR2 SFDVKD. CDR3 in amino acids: CATSDPRRAGDTQYF. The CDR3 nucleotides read TGTGCCACCAGTGATCCCCGACGAGCCGGAGATACGCAGTATTTT.